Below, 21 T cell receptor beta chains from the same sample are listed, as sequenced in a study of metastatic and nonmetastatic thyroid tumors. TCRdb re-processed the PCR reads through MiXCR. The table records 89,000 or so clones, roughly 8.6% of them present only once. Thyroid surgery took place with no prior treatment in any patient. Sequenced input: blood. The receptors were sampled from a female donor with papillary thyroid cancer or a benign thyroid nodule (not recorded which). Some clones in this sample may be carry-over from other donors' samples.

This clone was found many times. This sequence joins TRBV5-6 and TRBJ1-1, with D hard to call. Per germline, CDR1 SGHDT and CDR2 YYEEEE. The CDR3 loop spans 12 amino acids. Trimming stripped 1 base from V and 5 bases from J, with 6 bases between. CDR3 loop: CASSLLGTEAFF. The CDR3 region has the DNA TGTGCCAGCAGCTTGTTAGGGACTGAAGCTTTCTTT.

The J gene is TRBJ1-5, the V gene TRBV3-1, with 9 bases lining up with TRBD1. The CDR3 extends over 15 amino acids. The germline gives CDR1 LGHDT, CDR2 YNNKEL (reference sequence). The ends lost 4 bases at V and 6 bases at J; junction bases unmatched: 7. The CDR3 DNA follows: TGTGCCAGCAGCCCCAATGGACAGGGGAGTCAGCCCCAGCATTTT. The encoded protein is CASSPNGQGSQPQHF.

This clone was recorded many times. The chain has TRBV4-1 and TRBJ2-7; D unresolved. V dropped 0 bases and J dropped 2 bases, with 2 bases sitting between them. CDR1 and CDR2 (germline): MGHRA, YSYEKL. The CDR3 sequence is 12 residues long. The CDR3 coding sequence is TGCGCCAGCAGCCAAGATACCTACGAGCAGTACTTC. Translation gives CASSQDTYEQYF.

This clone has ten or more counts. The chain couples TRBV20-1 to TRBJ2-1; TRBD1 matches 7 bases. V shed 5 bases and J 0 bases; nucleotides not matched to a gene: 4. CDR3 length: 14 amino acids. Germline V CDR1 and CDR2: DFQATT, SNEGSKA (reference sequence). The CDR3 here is CSAPRQGSYNEQFF. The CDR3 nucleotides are TGCAGTGCTCCCCGACAGGGCTCCTACAATGAGCAGTTCTTC.

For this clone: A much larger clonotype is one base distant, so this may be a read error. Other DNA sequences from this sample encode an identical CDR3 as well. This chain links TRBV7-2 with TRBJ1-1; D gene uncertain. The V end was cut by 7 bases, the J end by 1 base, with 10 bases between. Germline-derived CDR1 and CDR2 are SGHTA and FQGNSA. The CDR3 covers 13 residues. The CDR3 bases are TGTGCCAGCACTCTGAGTCAGAACACTGAAGCTTTCTTT. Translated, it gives CASTLSQNTEAFF.

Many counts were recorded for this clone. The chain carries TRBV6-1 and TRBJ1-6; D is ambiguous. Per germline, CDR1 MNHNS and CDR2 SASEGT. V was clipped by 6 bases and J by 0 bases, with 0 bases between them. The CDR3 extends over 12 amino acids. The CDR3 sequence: CASSSYNSPLHF. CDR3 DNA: TGTGCCAGCAGCTCCTATAATTCACCCCTCCACTTT.

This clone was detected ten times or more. Written as DNA, the CDR3 is TGCGCCAGCAGCCGGGTGGGGGTGTCCTACGAGCAGTACTTC. Encoded protein: CASSRVGVSYEQYF. V usage is TRBV5-1 and J usage is TRBJ2-7, with D perhaps assigned TRBD1 or TRBD2 (5 bases each). This CDR3 has 14 residues. Trimming cost V 4 bases and J 1 base, with 12 bases left between them. Germline V CDR1 and CDR2: SGHRS, YFSETQ.

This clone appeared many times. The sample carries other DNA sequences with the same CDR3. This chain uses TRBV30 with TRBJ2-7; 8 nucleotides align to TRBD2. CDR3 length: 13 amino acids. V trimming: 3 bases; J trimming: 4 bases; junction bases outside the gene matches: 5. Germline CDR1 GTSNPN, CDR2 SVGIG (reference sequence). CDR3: CAWRPRGGYEQYF. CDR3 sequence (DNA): TGTGCCTGGAGGCCCCGGGGGGGGTACGAGCAGTACTTC.

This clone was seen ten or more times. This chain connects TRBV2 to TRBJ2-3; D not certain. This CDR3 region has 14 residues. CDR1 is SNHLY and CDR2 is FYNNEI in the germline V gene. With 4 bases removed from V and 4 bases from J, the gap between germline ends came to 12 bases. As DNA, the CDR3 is TGTGCCAGCAGTGTTCGGACGCGGTCAGATACGCAGTATTTT. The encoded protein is CASSVRTRSDTQYF.

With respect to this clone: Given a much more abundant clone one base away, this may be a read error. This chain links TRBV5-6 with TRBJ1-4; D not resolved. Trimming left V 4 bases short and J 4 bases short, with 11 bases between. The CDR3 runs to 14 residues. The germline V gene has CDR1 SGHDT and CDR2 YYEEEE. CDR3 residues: CASSREQFNEKLFF. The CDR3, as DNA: TGTGCCAGCAGCAGGGAACAGTTTAATGAAAAACTGTTTTTT.

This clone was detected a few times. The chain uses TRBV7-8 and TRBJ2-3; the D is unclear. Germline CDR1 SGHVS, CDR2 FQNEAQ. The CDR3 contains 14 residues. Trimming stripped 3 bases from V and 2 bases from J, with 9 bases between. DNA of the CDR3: TGTGCCAGCAGCTTCAACACTTACACAGATACGCAGTATTTT. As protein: CASSFNTYTDTQYF. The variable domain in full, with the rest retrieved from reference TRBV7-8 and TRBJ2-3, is GAGVSQSPRYKVAKRGQDVALRCDPISGHVSLFWYQQALGQGPEFLTYFQNEAQLDKSGLPSDRFFAERPEGSVSTLKIQRTQQEDSAVYLCASSFNTYTDTQYFGPGTRLTVL.

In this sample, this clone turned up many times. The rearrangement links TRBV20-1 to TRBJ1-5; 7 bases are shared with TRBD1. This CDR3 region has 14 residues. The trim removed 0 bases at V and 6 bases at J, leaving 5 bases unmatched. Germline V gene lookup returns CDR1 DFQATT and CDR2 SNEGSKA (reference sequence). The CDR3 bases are TGCAGTGCTAGAGATGAAGGGGGCGGTCAGCCCCAGCATTTT. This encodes CSARDEGGGQPQHF.

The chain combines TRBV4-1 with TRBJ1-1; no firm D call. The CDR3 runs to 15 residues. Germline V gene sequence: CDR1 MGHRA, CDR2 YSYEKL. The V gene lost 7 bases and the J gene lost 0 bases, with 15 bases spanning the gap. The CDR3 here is CASIPAGRLNTEAFF. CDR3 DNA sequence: TGCGCCAGCATACCAGCGGGCAGACTGAACACTGAAGCTTTCTTT.

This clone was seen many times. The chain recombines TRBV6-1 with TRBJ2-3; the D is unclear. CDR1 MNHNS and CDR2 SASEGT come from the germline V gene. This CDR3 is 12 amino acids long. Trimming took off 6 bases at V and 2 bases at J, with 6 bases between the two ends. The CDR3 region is CASSPVTDTQYF. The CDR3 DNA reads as TGTGCCAGCAGCCCTGTCACAGATACGCAGTATTTT.

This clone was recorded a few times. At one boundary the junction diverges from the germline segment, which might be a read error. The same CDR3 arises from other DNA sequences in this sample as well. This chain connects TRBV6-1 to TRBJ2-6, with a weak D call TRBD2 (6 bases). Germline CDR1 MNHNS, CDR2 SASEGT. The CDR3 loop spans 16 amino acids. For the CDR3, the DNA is TGTGCCAGCAGGCCGCGGGGCCCGGTTGGGGCCAACGTCCTGACCTTC. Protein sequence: CASRPRGPVGANVLTF.

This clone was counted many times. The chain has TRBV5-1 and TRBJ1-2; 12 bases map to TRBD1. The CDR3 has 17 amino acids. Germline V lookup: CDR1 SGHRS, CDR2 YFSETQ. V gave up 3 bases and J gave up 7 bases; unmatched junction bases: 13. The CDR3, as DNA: TGCGCCAGCAGCTCGCGAGCCGGGACAGGGGGCGAAGGTGGCTACACCTTC. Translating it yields CASSSRAGTGGEGGYTF.

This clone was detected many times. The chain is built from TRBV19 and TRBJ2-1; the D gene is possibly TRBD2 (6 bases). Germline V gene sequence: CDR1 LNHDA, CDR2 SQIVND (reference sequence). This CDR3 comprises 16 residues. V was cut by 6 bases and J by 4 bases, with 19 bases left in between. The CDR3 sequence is CASRRDHRDSYNEQFF. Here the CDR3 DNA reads TGTGCCAGTAGGAGGGACCACCGGGACTCTTACAATGAGCAGTTCTTC.

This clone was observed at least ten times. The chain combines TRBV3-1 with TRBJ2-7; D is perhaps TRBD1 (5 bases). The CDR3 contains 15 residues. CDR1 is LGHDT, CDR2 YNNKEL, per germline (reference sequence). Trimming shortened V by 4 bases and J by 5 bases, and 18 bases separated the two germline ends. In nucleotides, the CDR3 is TGTGCCAGCAGCCCGACCTCCAGGGAACTTCACGAGCAGTACTTC. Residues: CASSPTSRELHEQYF.

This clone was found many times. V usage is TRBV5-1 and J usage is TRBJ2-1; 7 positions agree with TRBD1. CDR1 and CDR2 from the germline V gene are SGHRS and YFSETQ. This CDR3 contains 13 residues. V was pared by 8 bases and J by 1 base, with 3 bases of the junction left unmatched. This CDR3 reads CASTGASYNEQFF. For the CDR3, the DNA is TGCGCCAGTACAGGGGCATCCTACAATGAGCAGTTCTTC.

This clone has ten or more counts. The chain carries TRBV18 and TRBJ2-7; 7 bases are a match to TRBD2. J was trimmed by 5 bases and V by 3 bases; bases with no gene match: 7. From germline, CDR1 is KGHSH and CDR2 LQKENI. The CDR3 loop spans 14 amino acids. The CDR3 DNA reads TGTGCCAGCTCACCCCGACTAGCTGACCACGAGCAGTACTTC. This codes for CASSPRLADHEQYF.

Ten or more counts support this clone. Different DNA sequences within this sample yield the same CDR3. The CDR3 DNA reads as TGTGCCAGCTCGTCCTACAACACTGAAGCTTTCTTT. Translated: CASSSYNTEAFF. The chain couples TRBV18 to TRBJ1-1; D ambiguous. Germline V gene lookup returns CDR1 KGHSH and CDR2 LQKENI. Deletions cut 6 bases from V and 2 bases from J, with 7 bases between. The CDR3 consists of 12 residues.